These 16 T cell receptor beta chains were all obtained from the same sample, sequenced in a study of cytomegalovirus exposure and HLA in healthy donors. PCR was performed using 60 Vbeta and 13 Jbeta primers. The protocol was immunoSEQ multiplex PCR, while the TCRdb copy is restricted to in-frame clones and leaves out a portion. The table lists more than 150,000 clones, roughly 82% of them singletons. What was sequenced was PBMCs. These receptors all stem from a woman aged 45-59 years in good health and CMV-seropositive.

The chain uses TRBV6-5 and TRBJ1-1; 8 bases line up with TRBD1. Unmatched junction bases numbered 3, after V lost 8 bases and J lost 7 bases. CDR1 MNHEY and CDR2 SVGAGI come from the germline V gene. This CDR3 spans 11 amino acids. CDR3 nucleotide sequence: TGTGCCAGCGGCAGGGGGCGTGAAGCTTTCTTT. Its translation is CASGRGREAFF.

The J gene is TRBJ2-7, the V gene TRBV4-2; 7 bases are a match to TRBD1. This CDR3 has 14 residues. V lost 4 bases to trimming and J lost 3 bases; unmatched junction nucleotides: 6. CDR1 and CDR2 (germline): LGHNA, YNFKEQ. The CDR3 DNA follows: TGTGCCAGCAGCCGATCCGGGACAGTCTACGAGCAGTACTTC. Translation: CASSRSGTVYEQYF.

The rearrangement uses TRBV18 and TRBJ2-6; perhaps TRBD2 as D (6 bases). The ends were cut back, 3 bases at V and 1 base at J, with 7 bases in the middle. The germline V gene has CDR1 KGHSH and CDR2 LQKENI. There are 15 residues in the CDR3. CDR3 residues: CASSPGGSGANVLTF. CDR3 coding DNA: TGTGCCAGCTCACCGGGGGGTTCTGGGGCCAACGTCCTGACTTTC.

This clone appeared a single time. This chain joins TRBV5-1 and TRBJ2-5; D is perhaps TRBD2 (6 bases). Trimming stripped 3 bases from V and 3 bases from J, with 12 bases between. CDR3 length equals 14 residues. Per germline, CDR1 SGHRS and CDR2 YFSETQ. The CDR3 here is CASSYRDFKETQYF. The CDR3 DNA sequence: TGCGCCAGCAGCTACCGGGACTTCAAAGAGACCCAGTACTTC.

The chain couples TRBV11-3 to TRBJ2-5; D might be TRBD1 (5 bases). The CDR3 is made up of 13 amino acids. V was shortened by 5 bases and J by 5 bases, with 12 bases between the two germline ends. In germline, CDR1 is SGHNT, CDR2 YENEEA. This CDR3 reads CASSLRVGETQYF. In DNA, the CDR3 is TGTGCCAGCAGCCTCAGGGTTGGTGAGACCCAGTACTTC.

This clone was picked up one time. CDR3 nucleotides: TGTGCCAGCAGCCCGAAGCTCGCAGATACGCAGTATTTT. Translating it yields CASSPKLADTQYF. This rearrangement joins TRBV7-9 to TRBJ2-3; D is undetermined. This CDR3 has 13 residues. The germline V gene encodes CDR1 SEHNR and CDR2 FQNEAQ (reference sequence). Trimming cost V 5 bases and J 4 bases, with 10 bases left between them.

The rearrangement links TRBV7-9 to TRBJ2-1; 7 bases are shared with TRBD1. In germline, CDR1 is SEHNR, CDR2 FQNEAQ (reference sequence). J gave up 1 base and V 7 bases, and 10 bases lay outside the gene matches. This CDR3 has 16 amino acids. CDR3 sequence reads: CASNSRVGQSYNEQFF. The DNA of the CDR3 is TGTGCCAGCAACTCCAGGGTGGGACAGTCCTACAATGAGCAGTTCTTC.

The chain employs TRBV27 and TRBJ2-7, with a possible D match to TRBD2 (5 bases). This CDR3 contains 13 residues. Germline V gene lookup returns CDR1 MNHEY and CDR2 SMNVEV (reference sequence). V dropped 6 bases and J dropped 7 bases, with 16 bases sitting between them. The CDR3 DNA reads as TGTGCCAGCAGACCCCGGGATTTCAGGGAGCAGTACTTC. It codes for CASRPRDFREQYF.

This chain uses TRBV7-6 with TRBJ1-3, with 8 bases matching TRBD1. Germline assignment: CDR1 SGHVS and CDR2 FNYEAQ. The CDR3 extends over 13 amino acids. V shed 1 base and J 7 bases; nucleotides not matched to a gene: 0. Here the CDR3 reads CASSLGQGNTIYF. CDR3 nucleotide sequence: TGTGCCAGCAGCTTAGGACAGGGGAACACCATATATTTT. The variable domain in full, completed from reference TRBV7-6 and TRBJ1-3, reads GAGVSQSPRYKVTKRGQDVALRCDPISGHVSLYWYRQALGQGPEFLTYFNYEAQQDKSGLPNDRFSAERPEGSISTLTIQRTEQRDSAMYRCASSLGQGNTIYFGEGSWLTVV.

The chain carries TRBV7-8 and TRBJ2-7; 7 nucleotides align to TRBD1. The CDR3 consists of 16 residues. Germline CDR1 reads SGHVS; CDR2 reads FQNEAQ. J lost 4 bases, V lost 4 bases, and 13 bases had no gene match. The CDR3 loop is CASSWAPTGDAYEQYF. CDR3 nucleotide sequence: TGTGCCAGCAGCTGGGCGCCAACAGGGGACGCTTACGAGCAGTACTTC. Complete variable domain (other parts from reference TRBV7-8 and TRBJ2-7): GAGVSQSPRYKVAKRGQDVALRCDPISGHVSLFWYQQALGQGPEFLTYFQNEAQLDKSGLPSDRFFAERPEGSVSTLKIQRTQQEDSAVYLCASSWAPTGDAYEQYFGPGTRLTVT.

Only a few counts were recorded for this clone. This sequence joins TRBV6-6 and TRBJ2-1; 7 nucleotides line up with TRBD1. Unmatched junction bases numbered 12, after V lost 6 bases and J lost 4 bases. This CDR3 is built from 16 residues. CDR1 is MNHNY, CDR2 SVGAGI, per germline (reference sequence). The CDR3 DNA reads as TGTGCCAGCAGGACCTTGACAGGGACCCTATACAATGAGCAGTTCTTC. Its translation is CASRTLTGTLYNEQFF.

This clone has just one count. This chain uses TRBV5-4 with TRBJ2-2; 13 bases are shared with TRBD2. V dropped 6 bases and J dropped 4; count of bases not matched to a gene: 6. The CDR3 runs 16 residues. CDR1 is SGHNT, CDR2 YYREEE, per germline (reference sequence). In DNA form, the CDR3 reads TGTGCCAGCAAAATCCGGACTAGCGGGGGCACCGGGGAGCTGTTTTTT. Amino acid sequence: CASKIRTSGGTGELFF.

The gene calls are TRBV19 and TRBJ1-6; D may be TRBD1 (5 bases). The CDR3 contains 15 residues. Germline values: CDR1 LNHDA, CDR2 SQIVND (reference sequence). The V end was cut by 0 bases, the J end by 7 bases, with 10 bases between. Written as DNA, the CDR3 is TGTGCCAGTAGTATAGATAAGGGGCCCAATTCACCCCTCCACTTT. The encoded protein is CASSIDKGPNSPLHF.

The chain uses TRBV27 and TRBJ2-7, with 10 nucleotides matching TRBD2. This CDR3 contains 15 residues. The germline V gene has CDR1 MNHEY and CDR2 SMNVEV (reference sequence). V was clipped by 5 bases and J by 1 base; unmatched bases: 5. DNA for the CDR3: TGTGCCAGCAGTACAGGACTAGCGGTTTCCTACGAGCAGTACTTC. It codes for CASSTGLAVSYEQYF.

Concerning this clone: A junction end diverges from the germline sequence, so it may reflect a read error. This chain links TRBV5-1 with TRBJ2-2; 9 positions agree with TRBD2. The CDR3 is 16 amino acids. The germline gives CDR1 SGHRS, CDR2 YFSETQ. The CDR3 sequence: CASSFVAGDHTGELFF. Here the CDR3 DNA reads TGCGCCAGCAGCTTCGTAGCGGGGGACCACACCGGAGAGCTGTTTTTT.

The chain uses TRBV4-1 and TRBJ1-2; TRBD1 aligns across 8 bases. Germline V gene lookup returns CDR1 MGHRA and CDR2 YSYEKL. The CDR3 has 17 residues. V was clipped by 0 bases and J by 5 bases; unmatched bases: 11. CDR3 residues: CASSQDGGAGGGYGYTF. CDR3 nucleotides: TGCGCCAGCAGCCAAGATGGGGGGGCAGGGGGCGGGTATGGCTACACCTTC.